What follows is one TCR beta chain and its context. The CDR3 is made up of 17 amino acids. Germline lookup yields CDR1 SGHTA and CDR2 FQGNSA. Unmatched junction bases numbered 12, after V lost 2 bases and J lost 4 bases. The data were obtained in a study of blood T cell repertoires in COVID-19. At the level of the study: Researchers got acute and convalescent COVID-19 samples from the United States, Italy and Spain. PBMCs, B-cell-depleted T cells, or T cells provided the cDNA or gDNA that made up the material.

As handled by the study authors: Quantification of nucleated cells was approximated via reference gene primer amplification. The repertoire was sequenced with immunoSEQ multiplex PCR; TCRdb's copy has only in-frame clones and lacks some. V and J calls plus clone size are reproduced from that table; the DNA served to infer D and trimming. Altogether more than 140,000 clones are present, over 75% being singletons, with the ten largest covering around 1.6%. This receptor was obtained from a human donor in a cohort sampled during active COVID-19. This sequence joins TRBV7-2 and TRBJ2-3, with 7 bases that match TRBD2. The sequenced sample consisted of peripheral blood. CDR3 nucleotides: TGTGCCAGCAGCTTACGCGGCGGGAGTGCTGGGGCAGATACGCAGTATTTT. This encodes CASSLRGGSAGADTQYF.